The 15 T cell receptor beta chains below were found in one sample sequenced in a study of shared clonotypes between healthy human individuals (TCRdb year 2020). CD8 naive samples consisted of CD45RO-negative cells that were positively selected for CCR7, yielding a CD45RA+CCR7+ population without TemRA cells. Library creation used the immunoSEQ multiplex PCR assay. Imported from immuneACCESS, the table was reduced by TCRdb to in-frame sequences with V and J called. These copies leave out some clones; in studies compared against another copy, an unresolved V gene accounts for under half, and the cause of the remainder is not known. A total of roughly 2,000,000 clones appear in this sample, approximately 94% of them only once. The ten largest make up more than 0.9% of the sample. Specimen: naive CD8+ T cells sorted from blood. The label giving this sample's cell subset or site can be read as: CD45RA+CCR7+. These receptors originate from a man younger than 30 in good health.

The chain couples TRBV6-1 to TRBJ1-4; 11 bases line up with TRBD1. The CDR3 contains 17 residues. Germline CDR1 and CDR2: MNHNS and SASEGT. V was clipped by 2 bases and J by 2 bases; unmatched bases: 4. This chain's CDR3 is CASSELDRGPTNEKLFF. In nucleotides, the CDR3 is TGTGCCAGCAGTGAACTGGACAGGGGGCCTACTAATGAAAAACTGTTTTTT.

The rearrangement links TRBV11-3 to TRBJ2-1; the match to TRBD2 covers 11 bases. CDR3 length: 13 residues. CDR1 and CDR2 (germline): SGHNT, YENEEA. V lost 8 bases to trimming and J lost 5 bases; unmatched junction nucleotides: 2. CDR3 protein: CASQGLADNEQFF. The CDR3 DNA sequence: TGTGCCAGCCAGGGACTAGCGGACAATGAGCAGTTCTTC.

The chain recombines TRBV9 with TRBJ2-5; the D is unclear. CDR1 SGDLS and CDR2 YYNGEE come from the germline V gene. The CDR3 runs 12 residues. V lost 3 bases to trimming and J lost 2 bases, with 5 bases between them. CDR3 residues: CASSGAQETQYF. The CDR3 DNA reads as TGTGCCAGCAGCGGGGCTCAAGAGACCCAGTACTTC.

The chain has TRBV27 and TRBJ2-5, with 10 nucleotides matching TRBD2. V dropped 5 bases and J dropped 5; count of bases not matched to a gene: 5. This CDR3 is 14 amino acids long. Germline V gene lookup returns CDR1 MNHEY and CDR2 SMNVEV (reference sequence). CDR3: CASSPLAGDETQYF. CDR3 nucleotide sequence: TGTGCCAGCAGTCCCCTAGCGGGAGATGAGACCCAGTACTTC.

The gene calls are TRBV4-3 and TRBJ2-3, with D perhaps matching TRBD2 (6 bases). This CDR3 is built from 16 residues. CDR1 LGHNA and CDR2 YSLEER come from the germline V gene. Trimming removed 0 bases from V and 0 bases from J, with 10 bases in between. CDR3 in amino acids: CASSQDTGVSTDTQYF. As DNA, the CDR3 is TGCGCCAGCAGCCAAGATACGGGGGTAAGCACAGATACGCAGTATTTT.

A note on this clone: The same CDR3 arises from other DNA sequences in this sample as well. V is TRBV5-6 and J is TRBJ1-2; D call uncertain. This CDR3 has 12 amino acids. Trimming cost V 4 bases and J 1 base, with 5 bases left between them. Germline values: CDR1 SGHDT, CDR2 YYEEEE. In DNA form, the CDR3 reads TGTGCCAGCAGCCCCAGTAACTATGGCTACACCTTC. This codes for CASSPSNYGYTF.

The CDR3 sequence is CASSPGASGNEQFF. DNA of the CDR3: TGTGCCAGCAGCCCTGGGGCTAGCGGCAATGAGCAGTTCTTC. V and J are TRBV9 and TRBJ2-1, with 7 bases fitting TRBD2. This CDR3 contains 14 residues. CDR1 is SGDLS, CDR2 YYNGEE, per germline. V was clipped by 4 bases and J by 6 bases; unmatched bases: 7.

The chain links TRBV6-5 to TRBJ2-7; D gene ambiguous. Per germline, CDR1 MNHEY and CDR2 SVGAGI. The CDR3 is 10 amino acids. The ends were cut back, 11 bases at V and 3 bases at J, with 8 bases in the middle. The CDR3 reads CARPYYEQYF. The CDR3 coding sequence is TGTGCCCGACCTTACTACGAGCAGTACTTC.

The CDR3 nucleotides read TGTGCCAGCAGCCCCGGTCCCGGACAGGGGCCCTACGAGCAGTACTTC. Its protein is CASSPGPGQGPYEQYF. The chain combines TRBV27 with TRBJ2-7; 9 bases agree with TRBD1. Germline V CDR1 and CDR2: MNHEY, SMNVEV (reference sequence). The CDR3 runs 16 residues. V shed 6 bases, J shed 2 bases, and the junction held 11 bases outside the gene matches.

CDR3 sequence (DNA): TGTGCCAGCAGTCCCCCCGGGCCTAATTCACCCCTCCACTTT. Translating it yields CASSPPGPNSPLHF. The genes are TRBV27 and TRBJ1-6; D gene uncertain. Germline CDR1 is MNHEY and CDR2 is SMNVEV (reference sequence). The CDR3 is 14 residues long. V was shortened by 5 bases and J by 6 bases, with 11 bases between the two germline ends.

The chain carries TRBV4-3 and TRBJ1-1, with 8 nucleotides matching TRBD1. This CDR3 is built from 15 residues. V lost 0 bases, J lost 4 bases, and 4 bases stayed unmatched. Germline CDR1 reads LGHNA; CDR2 reads YSLEER. The CDR3 coding sequence is TGCGCCAGCAGCCAAGATCAAACAGGGGGCACTGAAGCTTTCTTT. Its protein product is CASSQDQTGGTEAFF.

The rearrangement uses TRBV7-9 and TRBJ2-5; 8 bases align to TRBD2. Germline V gene sequence: CDR1 SEHNR, CDR2 FQNEAQ (reference sequence). The V gene end was trimmed by 0 bases and the J gene end by 4 bases; junction bases not matched to a gene: 1. The CDR3 has 14 amino acids. The CDR3 loop is CASSLALAGETQYF. The CDR3 nucleotides read TGTGCCAGCAGCTTAGCGCTAGCGGGAGAGACCCAGTACTTC.

This chain links TRBV30 with TRBJ1-6; TRBD1 matches at 9 bases. V lost 5 bases and J lost 7; bases outside the gene matches: 3. The CDR3 totals 13 residues. The germline V gene has CDR1 GTSNPN and CDR2 SVGIG (reference sequence). CDR3 residues: CAWGGQGNSPLHF. CDR3 bases: TGTGCCTGGGGGGGACAGGGCAATTCACCCCTCCACTTT.

CDR3 DNA: TGTGCCAGCAGCACAACAACCGCCTGGGAGACCCAGTACTTC. Translation: CASSTTTAWETQYF. The chain links TRBV7-8 to TRBJ2-5; no reliable D call. V gave up 5 bases and J gave up 5 bases, with 15 bases separating them. The CDR3 loop spans 14 amino acids. From germline, CDR1 is SGHVS and CDR2 FQNEAQ.

V usage is TRBV5-1 and J usage is TRBJ2-1; 9 bases agree with TRBD2. CDR3 length equals 16 residues. Trimming at V came to 5 bases and at J to 4 bases, leaving 10 bases not matched to a gene. The germline V gene encodes CDR1 SGHRS and CDR2 YFSETQ. The CDR3 region has the DNA TGCGCCAGCAGACCTAGCGGGATCAGGGGTTACAATGAGCAGTTCTTC. This gives the protein CASRPSGIRGYNEQFF.